This T cell receptor beta chain originates from a study of T cells in Graves' hyperthyroidism and ophthalmopathy. Across the study: Peripheral blood was obtained at initial diagnosis, preceding any treatment.

Ophthalmopathy patients all had a Clinical Activity Score of at least 3, a NOSPECS grade of at least 4 and disease under 3 months old. The diagnoses drew upon clinical symptoms, serum thyroxine and TRAb, thyroid ultrasound and orbital computed tomography. The investigators amplified TCR beta CDR3 regions from RNA transcripts. When the TCR CDR3 underwent first-round RT-PCR, the HTBI primer set was used. Via MiXCR, TCRdb re-called the multiplex PCR reads, giving one row per CDR3 protein. The sample includes about 500,000 distinct CDR3 sequences, roughly 18% of them seen just once. This clonotype was recorded at least ten times. Material for sequencing was blood. This receptor was obtained from a woman aged 18-30 years with Graves' ophthalmopathy.

The CDR3 bases are TGTGCCAGCAGAAGACAACAGGGATTGTATGGCTACACCTTC. Translated, it gives CASRRQQGLYGYTF. The gene calls are TRBV12-3 or TRBV12-4 and TRBJ1-2; D is perhaps TRBD1 (6 bases). V lost 6 bases, J lost 5 bases, and 16 bases lay in between. The CDR3 has 14 residues.